This T cell receptor beta chain comes out of a study of cytomegalovirus exposure and HLA in healthy donors. The V end lost 4 bases, the J end lost 0 bases, and 13 bases lay between the germline ends. The CDR3 sequence is 15 residues long. CDR1 SGHRS and CDR2 YFSETQ come from the germline V gene. PCR used 60 Vbeta primers and 13 Jbeta primers. Only in-frame clones appear in the TCRdb table, and some are missing; sequencing was by immunoSEQ multiplex PCR. Its listing shows 150,000 to 200,000 clones. The sample comprised PBMCs. The clonotype was recovered from a woman younger than 35 in good health and CMV-seropositive. The chain links TRBV5-1 to TRBJ1-1; the D is unclear. In nucleotides, the CDR3 is TGCGCCAGCAGCCCTGGAGGCACCTTGAACACTGAAGCTTTCTTT. Residues: CASSPGGTLNTEAFF.